These 32 T cell receptor beta chains were all obtained from the same sample, sequenced in a study of blood T cell repertoires in COVID-19. The method was immunoSEQ multiplex PCR; TCRdb's version includes in-frame clones alone and lacks a portion of them. The sample holds fewer than 350,000 clones, about nine tenths seen once. Sequencing used PBMCs or T cells enriched from blood (not recorded which). The receptors derive from a man aged 55 to 70 who had recovered from COVID-19.

The chain couples TRBV7-9 to TRBJ2-5, with TRBD2 matching over 13 bases. The V and J ends lost 6 bases and 2 bases, in that order; junction bases with no gene match: 6. CDR3 length equals 16 residues. Germline CDR1 SEHNR, CDR2 FQNEAQ (reference sequence). CDR3 in amino acids: CASSPTSGRVQETQYF. CDR3 in DNA: TGTGCCAGCAGTCCAACTAGCGGGAGGGTACAAGAGACCCAGTACTTC.

The V gene is TRBV21-1, the J gene TRBJ2-6; the table's D call of TRBD1 was not tested on the DNA. TRBV21-1 is recorded as a pseudogene. The CDR3 runs to 18 residues. The CDR3 sequence is CASSFRTATTSGANVLTF. DNA for the CDR3: TGTGCCAGCAGCTTCCGGACAGCCACCACTTCTGGGGCCAACGTCCTGACTTTC.

V is TRBV18 and J is TRBJ1-3; no clear D. With 5 bases removed from V and 0 bases from J, the gap between germline ends came to 8 bases. Germline V gene sequence: CDR1 KGHSH, CDR2 LQKENI. This CDR3 spans 14 amino acids. CDR3 sequence: CASSTGNSGNTIYF. The CDR3 DNA reads as TGTGCCAGCTCAACGGGTAACTCTGGAAACACCATATATTTT. The full variable domain, in which reference TRBV18 and TRBJ1-3 provide the parts outside the CDR3, is NAGVMQNPRHLVRRRGQEARLRCSPMKGHSHVYWYRQLPEEGLKFMVYLQKENIIDESGMPKERFSAEFPKEGPSILRIQQVVRGDSAAYFCASSTGNSGNTIYFGEGSWLTVV.

The chain carries TRBV6-2 or TRBV6-3 and TRBJ2-7; 11 bases line up with TRBD2. Germline V gene sequence: CDR1 MNHEY, CDR2 SVGEGT. The J segment lost 3 bases and the V segment lost 5 bases, leaving 6 bases of the junction unmatched. The CDR3 is 15 amino acids. The CDR3 coding sequence is TGTGCCAGCAGTCCGACTAGCGGGACAATCTACGAGCAGTACTTC. It encodes CASSPTSGTIYEQYF.

The chain couples TRBV28 to TRBJ2-4, with D possibly matching TRBD1 (6 bases). CDR3 length: 19 amino acids. From germline, CDR1 is MDHEN and CDR2 SYDVKM. The V end was cut by 6 bases, the J end by 1 base, with 25 bases between. CDR3 nucleotides: TGTGCCAGCAGGTCGAGCGGAGCCACCAACCAGGGGGCCAAAAACATTCAGTACTTC. Residues: CASRSSGATNQGAKNIQYF.

The J gene is TRBJ1-5, the V gene TRBV5-6; no clear D gene. The CDR3 has 13 residues. Germline loops: CDR1 SGHDT, CDR2 YYEEEE. The V and J ends lost 0 bases and 6 bases respectively, with 7 bases between them. CDR3 region: CASSLGFSQPQHF. DNA of the CDR3: TGTGCCAGCAGCTTGGGGTTCAGTCAGCCCCAGCATTTT.

The gene calls are TRBV28 and TRBJ1-1; the match to TRBD1 covers 9 bases. V gave up 4 bases and J gave up 11 bases; unmatched junction bases: 17. CDR1 and CDR2 (germline): MDHEN, SYDVKM. This CDR3 has 16 amino acids. The DNA of the CDR3 is TGTGCCAGCAGTTCACAGGGGGCGCTTCACATAATTGGGGCTTTCTTT. Protein product: CASSSQGALHIIGAFF.

This rearrangement joins TRBV18 to TRBJ1-4; possibly TRBD1 for D (5 bases). The CDR3 runs 16 residues. Germline V lookup: CDR1 KGHSH, CDR2 LQKENI. The V and J ends lost 0 bases and 5 bases respectively, with 13 bases between them. The CDR3 is CASSPPNDRQNEKLFF. For the CDR3, the DNA is TGTGCCAGCTCACCACCTAATGACAGACAAAATGAAAAACTGTTTTTT.

This chain joins TRBV28 and TRBJ2-2; perhaps TRBD2 as D (5 bases). V shed 7 bases and J shed 2 bases, with 11 bases lying between them. Germline CDR1 MDHEN, CDR2 SYDVKM. The CDR3 runs to 14 residues. The CDR3 spells CASTPGGNTGELFF. For the CDR3, the DNA is TGTGCCAGCACCCCAGGAGGTAACACCGGGGAGCTGTTTTTT.

The J gene is TRBJ2-7, the V gene TRBV19, with unresolved D. This CDR3 spans 13 amino acids. CDR1 and CDR2 (germline): LNHDA, SQIVND (reference sequence). Trimming removed 1 base at V and 4 bases at J, with 8 bases between. The CDR3 region is CASSIGRGYEQYF. The CDR3 bases are TGTGCCAGTAGTATAGGCCGAGGATACGAGCAGTACTTC.

The gene calls are TRBV27 and TRBJ1-2; 9 nucleotides agree with TRBD1. V dropped 4 bases and J dropped 5; count of bases not matched to a gene: 11. The CDR3 totals 16 residues. CDR1 is MNHEY, CDR2 SMNVEV, per germline (reference sequence). CDR3 DNA sequence: TGTGCCAGCAGTTCCCTCGGGGACAGGGTCCGATATGGCTACACCTTC. Protein sequence: CASSSLGDRVRYGYTF.

The rearrangement uses TRBV3-1 (or the pseudogene TRBV3-2) and TRBJ1-4, with 7 bases that match TRBD1. The ends lost 2 bases at V and 5 bases at J; junction bases unmatched: 11. This CDR3 has 17 residues. Germline CDR1 is LGHDT and CDR2 is YNNKEL (reference sequence). This CDR3 is CASSQFAGGRQNEKLFF. CDR3 DNA: TGTGCCAGCAGCCAATTCGCAGGGGGTAGGCAAAATGAAAAACTGTTTTTT.

The chain recombines TRBV15 with TRBJ1-4; no reliable D call. Between the trimmed V and J ends, which lost 5 bases and 8 bases, there was a span of 18 bases. CDR1 and CDR2 (germline): LNHNV, YYDKDF (reference sequence). There are 15 residues in the CDR3. CDR3 nucleotides: TGTGCCACCAGCGCCCGGGGAATCGGCGAAGAAAAACTGTTTTTT. It yields the protein CATSARGIGEEKLFF.

V gene TRBV7-3 combines with J gene TRBJ2-1; possible D gene TRBD2, 5 bases. Between the trimmed V and J ends, which lost 1 base and 7 bases, there was a span of 14 bases. The CDR3 is made up of 15 amino acids. Germline loops: CDR1 SGHTA, CDR2 FQGTGA. The CDR3 reads CASSLIRGSGNEQFF. DNA of the CDR3: TGTGCCAGCAGCTTAATCCGGGGTTCGGGGAATGAGCAGTTCTTC. Full variable domain (missing parts from reference TRBV7-3 and TRBJ2-1): GAGVSQTPSNKVTEKGKYVELRCDPISGHTALYWYRQSLGQGPEFLIYFQGTGAADDSGLPNDRFFAVRPEGSVSTLKIQRTERGDSAVYLCASSLIRGSGNEQFFGPGTRLTVL.

The rearrangement links TRBV7-3 to TRBJ2-2; D is unresolved. Germline-derived CDR1 and CDR2 are SGHTA and FQGTGA. The CDR3 sequence is 13 residues long. V was cut by 2 bases and J by 5 bases, with 6 bases left in between. The CDR3 coding sequence is TGTGCCAGCAGCTTACTAGGAACCGGGGAGCTGTTTTTT. It yields the protein CASSLLGTGELFF.

The rearrangement uses TRBV5-1 and TRBJ2-7; D may be TRBD2 (5 bases). The germline V and J ends were trimmed by 0 bases and 0 bases, with 10 bases remaining between them. The CDR3 has 15 residues. Germline CDR1 is SGHRS and CDR2 is YFSETQ. The CDR3 nucleotides are TGCGCCAGCAGCTTGGAGGTGACTACCTCCTACGAGCAGTACTTC. Its translation: CASSLEVTTSYEQYF.

The chain has TRBV6-2 or TRBV6-3 and TRBJ1-5; the match to TRBD1 covers 7 bases. The germline V gene has CDR1 MNHEY and CDR2 SVGEGT. The trim removed 5 bases at V and 7 bases at J, leaving 5 bases unmatched. This CDR3 has 13 amino acids. CDR3 residues: CASSPQGIQPQHF. The DNA of the CDR3 is TGTGCCAGCAGTCCACAGGGGATCCAGCCCCAGCATTTT.

V and J are TRBV28 and TRBJ1-2, with D tentatively TRBD1 (5 bases). Trimming removed 8 bases from V and 5 bases from J, with 18 bases in between. The CDR3 extends over 14 amino acids. Germline V gene data show CDR1 as MDHEN and CDR2 as SYDVKM. The CDR3 DNA follows: TGTGCCAGCCAGAGGACGGCAGGGAAATATGGCTACACCTTC. Residues: CASQRTAGKYGYTF.

V gene TRBV6-5 combines with J gene TRBJ2-7, with D perhaps matching TRBD2 (6 bases). The germline V and J ends were trimmed by 4 bases and 4 bases, with 14 bases remaining between them. CDR1 and CDR2 (germline): MNHEY, SVGAGI. CDR3 length equals 14 residues. The CDR3 here is CASSFLRGGYEQYF. The CDR3 DNA reads TGTGCCAGCAGTTTCCTGAGGGGAGGTTACGAGCAGTACTTC.

V and J are TRBV28 and TRBJ1-4; TRBD1 matches 8 bases. The germline gives CDR1 MDHEN, CDR2 SYDVKM. V dropped 8 bases and J dropped 10; count of bases not matched to a gene: 9. This CDR3 has 13 residues. This CDR3 reads CASLDRGIGKLFF. CDR3 in DNA: TGTGCCAGCCTCGACAGGGGCATAGGAAAACTGTTTTTT.

V is TRBV9 and J is TRBJ1-4, with a possible D match to TRBD1 (6 bases). This CDR3 has 15 amino acids. Germline lookup yields CDR1 SGDLS and CDR2 YYNGEE. Trimming took 3 bases from V and 5 from J, leaving 14 bases between them. The CDR3 DNA reads TGTGCCAGCAGCGCCTCCCCGGACAGAAATGAAAAACTGTTTTTT. Translated: CASSASPDRNEKLFF.

The rearrangement links TRBV4-3 to TRBJ1-2; maybe TRBD1 (6 bases). The CDR3 is made up of 17 amino acids. V was shortened by 0 bases and J by 4 bases, with 18 bases between the two germline ends. Germline V gene sequence: CDR1 LGHNA, CDR2 YSLEER. CDR3 DNA: TGCGCCAGCAGCCAAGATGAGGCGGCAGGGGACGCCTATGGCTACACCTTC. It translates to CASSQDEAAGDAYGYTF.

CDR3 loop: CASSGDRGEAFF. CDR3 bases: TGTGCCAGCAGCGGAGACAGGGGGGAAGCTTTCTTT. The chain joins TRBV9 to TRBJ1-1, with 9 bases matching TRBD1. From germline, CDR1 is SGDLS and CDR2 YYNGEE. The CDR3 totals 12 residues. V shed 3 bases and J 8 bases; nucleotides not matched to a gene: 2.

Comment on this clone: The same CDR3 arises from other DNA sequences in this sample as well. V usage is TRBV5-1 and J usage is TRBJ2-3; a weak D match, TRBD2 (6 bases). Germline V gene lookup returns CDR1 SGHRS and CDR2 YFSETQ. Trimming left V 0 bases short and J 3 bases short, with 8 bases between. This CDR3 is 14 amino acids long. The CDR3 nucleotides are TGCGCCAGCAGCTTGGCCGGAGGGACAGATACGCAGTATTTT. This sequence encodes CASSLAGGTDTQYF.

CDR3 in DNA: TGTGCCAGCAGTGATGAAGGACTCAGCAATCAGCCCCAGCATTTT. It codes for CASSDEGLSNQPQHF. V gene TRBV6-1 combines with J gene TRBJ1-5; no firm D call. This CDR3 spans 15 amino acids. Germline-derived CDR1 and CDR2 are MNHNS and SASEGT. V shed 3 bases and J shed 1 base, with 10 bases lying between them.

The rearrangement uses TRBV7-3 and TRBJ2-3; D may be TRBD2 (6 bases). Germline V gene data show CDR1 as SGHTA and CDR2 as FQGTGA. This CDR3 comprises 16 residues. The V end lost 0 bases, the J end lost 3 bases, and 13 bases lay between the germline ends. In DNA form, the CDR3 reads TGTGCCAGCAGCTTAACCCCGGGAGAAAGAACAGATACGCAGTATTTT. Its protein is CASSLTPGERTDTQYF.

The chain recombines TRBV7-3 with TRBJ2-7; D is unresolved. The V gene lost 0 bases and the J gene lost 2 bases, with 5 bases spanning the gap. The CDR3 sequence is 13 residues long. Germline V lookup: CDR1 SGHTA, CDR2 FQGTGA. The CDR3 reads CASSLTPAYEQYF. The CDR3 DNA reads as TGTGCCAGCAGCTTAACGCCGGCCTACGAGCAGTACTTC.

The V call is TRBV5-6, the J call TRBJ2-7, with D possibly TRBD1 on 7 matching bases. The CDR3 loop spans 16 amino acids. From germline, CDR1 is SGHDT and CDR2 YYEEEE. The V end was cut by 5 bases, the J end by 3 bases, with 21 bases between. The CDR3, as DNA: TGTGCCAGCAGTGTACCTCGCGGGACAGAGCGCTACGAGCAGTACTTC. It is translated as CASSVPRGTERYEQYF.

The chain combines TRBV24-1 with TRBJ2-7; no firm D call. This CDR3 comprises 12 residues. The V end lost 1 base, the J end lost 5 bases, and 5 bases lay between the germline ends. Looked up from germline, CDR1 is KGHDR and CDR2 is SFDVKD. The CDR3 loop reads CATSDFTDEQYF. CDR3 nucleotide sequence: TGTGCCACCAGTGATTTCACGGACGAGCAGTACTTC.

The chain carries TRBV3-1 (or the pseudogene TRBV3-2) and TRBJ2-7; 8 positions agree with TRBD1. The length of the CDR3 is 13 residues. The trim removed 3 bases at V and 5 bases at J, leaving 3 bases unmatched. Germline values: CDR1 LGHDT, CDR2 YNNKEL (reference sequence). CDR3 loop: CASSHGQGHEQYF. In DNA form, the CDR3 reads TGTGCCAGCAGCCACGGACAGGGCCACGAGCAGTACTTC.

The CDR3, as DNA: TGTGCCAGCAGCTTAGGAATTAGTGGGCAGGGGCGAAACAATGAGCAGTTCTTC. It translates to CASSLGISGQGRNNEQFF. The chain employs TRBV7-9 and TRBJ2-1; maybe TRBD1 (6 bases). Trimming removed 1 base from V and 5 bases from J, with 21 bases in between. The length of the CDR3 is 18 residues. Germline V lookup: CDR1 SEHNR, CDR2 FQNEAQ (reference sequence).

This clone showed up just once. The V gene is TRBV7-2, the J gene TRBJ1-2; 7 bases agree with TRBD1. CDR1 is SGHTA and CDR2 is FQGNSA in the germline V gene. The CDR3 has 14 residues. J was trimmed by 4 bases and V by 4 bases; bases with no gene match: 6. CDR3 DNA: TGTGCCAGCAGCTCGGGTCGACAGGGCTATGGCTACACCTTC. As protein: CASSSGRQGYGYTF. Combining the CDR3 with reference TRBV7-2 and TRBJ1-2 gives the whole variable domain GAGVSQSPSNKVTEKGKDVELRCDPISGHTALYWYRQSLGQGLEFLIYFQGNSAPDKSGLPSDRFSAERTGGSVSTLTIQRTQQEDSAVYLCASSSGRQGYGYTFGSGTRLTVV.